This T cell receptor beta chain derives from a study of siplizumab effects on memory and regulatory T cells. TCRdb keeps only in-frame clones here, not all; method: immunoSEQ multiplex PCR. The sample has 45,000 to 50,000 clones; less than 90% are singletons. On this clone itself: Its specificity is unknown.

Study-level results: Mapping to unstimulated subsets was achieved for only a minor fraction of alloreactive clones. Naive T cells were seen as more diverse than memory cells and as major alloresponse contributors.

CDR1 and CDR2 (germline): LNHDA, SQIVND (reference sequence). V was pared by 3 bases and J by 8 bases, with 8 bases between. CDR3 size: 12 residues. This TCR was sampled from a human donor in good health. The material sequenced was naive CD8+ T cells sorted from blood. The chain carries TRBV19 and TRBJ2-1; D unclear. The DNA of the CDR3 is TGTGCCAGTAGTATTAATACGCATGAGCAGTTCTTC. It yields the protein CASSINTHEQFF. Full variable domain (outside the CDR3, taken from reference TRBV19 and TRBJ2-1): DGGITQSPKYLFRKEGQNVTLSCEQNLNHDAMYWYRQDPGQGLRLIYYSQIVNDFQKGDIAEGYSVSREKKESFPLTVTSAQKNPTAFYLCASSINTHEQFFGPGTRLTVL.